This passage covers 5 T cell receptor beta chains from one sample sequenced in a study of cytomegalovirus exposure and HLA in healthy donors. Sequencing used immunoSEQ multiplex PCR; TCRdb keeps in-frame clones, though not all of them. In the table there are 250,000 to 300,000 clones, around 87% of which are singletons. Sequenced input: PBMCs. The receptors shown here come from a woman aged 18-29 years in good health and CMV-seronegative.

The rearrangement links TRBV19 to TRBJ2-3, with D perhaps matching TRBD1 (6 bases). The germline V gene encodes CDR1 LNHDA and CDR2 SQIVND (reference sequence). Trimming removed 6 bases from V and 4 bases from J, with 17 bases in between. There are 15 residues in the CDR3. The CDR3 loop is CASRETGFRADTQYF. For the CDR3, the DNA is TGTGCCAGTAGGGAAACAGGGTTTCGGGCAGATACGCAGTATTTT.

The V gene is TRBV28, the J gene TRBJ2-1, with 9 bases identical to TRBD1. There are 16 residues in the CDR3. Germline assignment: CDR1 MDHEN and CDR2 SYDVKM. The trim removed 6 bases at V and 6 bases at J, leaving 12 bases unmatched. CDR3 nucleotides: TGTGCCAGCAGAGAGGGGCCGGGACAGGGTGGCAATGAGCAGTTCTTC. This encodes CASREGPGQGGNEQFF.

This clone was observed a handful of times. V is TRBV30 and J is TRBJ1-4, with a possible D match to TRBD1 (6 bases). Germline assignment: CDR1 GTSNPN and CDR2 SVGIG (reference sequence). This CDR3 has 14 amino acids. Deletions cut 2 bases from V and 1 base from J, with 8 bases between. CDR3 sequence (DNA): TGTGCCTGGAGTCAGACAGGAACTAATGAAAAACTGTTTTTT. It specifies CAWSQTGTNEKLFF. Looking up the rest from reference TRBV30 and TRBJ1-4 gives the full variable domain: SQTIHQWPATLVQPVGSPLSLECTVEGTSNPNLYWYRQAAGRGLQLLFYSVGIGQISSEVPQNLSASRPQDRQFILSSKKLLLSDSGFYLCAWSQTGTNEKLFFGSGTQLSVL.

This clone showed up just once. In DNA, the CDR3 is TGTGCCAGCAGCTTAAATCCGCGCAACTATGGCTACACCTTC. It translates to CASSLNPRNYGYTF. This chain links TRBV7-9 with TRBJ1-2; D unclear. V gave up 2 bases and J gave up 2 bases, with 9 bases separating them. The CDR3 consists of 14 residues. CDR1 and CDR2 (germline): SEHNR, FQNEAQ (reference sequence).

A word on this clone: The sample carries other DNA sequences with the same CDR3. The chain recombines TRBV2 with TRBJ2-7; 7 bases line up with TRBD1. Per germline, CDR1 SNHLY and CDR2 FYNNEI. The V gene end was trimmed by 8 bases and the J gene end by 2 bases; junction bases not matched to a gene: 3. The CDR3 loop spans 12 amino acids. CDR3: CASRQGPYEQYF. In DNA form, the CDR3 reads TGTGCCAGCCGACAGGGCCCCTACGAGCAGTACTTC. Using reference TRBV2 and TRBJ2-7 for the parts outside the CDR3, the full variable domain is EPEVTQTPSHQVTQMGQEVILRCVPISNHLYFYWYRQILGQKVEFLVSFYNNEISEKSEIFDDQFSVERPDGSNFTLKIRSTKLEDSAMYFCASRQGPYEQYFGPGTRLTVT.